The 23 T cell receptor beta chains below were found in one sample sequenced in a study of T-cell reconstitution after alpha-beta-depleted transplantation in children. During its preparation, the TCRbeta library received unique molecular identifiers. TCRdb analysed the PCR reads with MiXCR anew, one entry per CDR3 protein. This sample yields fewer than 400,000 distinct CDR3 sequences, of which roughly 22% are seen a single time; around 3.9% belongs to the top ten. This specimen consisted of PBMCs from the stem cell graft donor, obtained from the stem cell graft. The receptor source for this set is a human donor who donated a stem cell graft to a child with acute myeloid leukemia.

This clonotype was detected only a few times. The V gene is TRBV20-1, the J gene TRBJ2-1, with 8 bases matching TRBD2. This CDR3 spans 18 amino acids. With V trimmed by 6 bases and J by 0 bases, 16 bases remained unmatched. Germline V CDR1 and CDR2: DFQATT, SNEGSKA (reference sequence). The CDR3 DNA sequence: TGCAGTGCCGTATCGGTACTAGCGGCTCCCAGCTCCTACAATGAGCAGTTCTTC. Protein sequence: CSAVSVLAAPSSYNEQFF.

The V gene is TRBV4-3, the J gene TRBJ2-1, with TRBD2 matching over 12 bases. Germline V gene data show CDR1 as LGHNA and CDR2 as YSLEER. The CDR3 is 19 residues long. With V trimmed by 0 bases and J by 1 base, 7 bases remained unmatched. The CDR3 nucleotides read TGCGCCAGCAGCCAAGACCTAGCGGGAGGGCCAAGGTCCTACAATGAGCAGTTCTTC. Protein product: CASSQDLAGGPRSYNEQFF.

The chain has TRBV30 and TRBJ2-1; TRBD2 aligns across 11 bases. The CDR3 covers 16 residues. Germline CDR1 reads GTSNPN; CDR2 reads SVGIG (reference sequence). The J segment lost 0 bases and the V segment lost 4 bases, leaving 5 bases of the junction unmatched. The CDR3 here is CAWKRTSGSSYNEQFF. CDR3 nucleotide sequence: TGTGCCTGGAAGAGAACTAGCGGGAGCTCCTACAATGAGCAGTTCTTC.

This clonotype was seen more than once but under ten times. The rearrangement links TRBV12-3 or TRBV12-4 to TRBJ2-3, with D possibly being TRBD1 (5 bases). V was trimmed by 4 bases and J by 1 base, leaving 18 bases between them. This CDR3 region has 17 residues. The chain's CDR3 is CASSSWATALGTDTQYF. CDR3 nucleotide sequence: TGTGCCAGCAGTTCCTGGGCGACAGCCCTAGGCACAGATACGCAGTATTTT.

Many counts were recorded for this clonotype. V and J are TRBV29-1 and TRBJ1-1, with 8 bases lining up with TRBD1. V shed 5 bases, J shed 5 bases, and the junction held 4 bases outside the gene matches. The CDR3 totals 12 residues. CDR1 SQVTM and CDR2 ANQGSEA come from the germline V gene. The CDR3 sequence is CSVTDRETEAFF. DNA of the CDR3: TGCAGCGTTACGGACAGGGAGACTGAAGCTTTCTTT. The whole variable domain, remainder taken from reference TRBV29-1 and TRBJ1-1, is SAVISQKPSRDICQRGTSLTIQCQVDSQVTMMFWYRQQPGQSLTLIATANQGSEATYESGFVIDKFPISRPNLTFSTLTVSNMSPEDSSIYLCSVTDRETEAFFGQGTRLTVV.

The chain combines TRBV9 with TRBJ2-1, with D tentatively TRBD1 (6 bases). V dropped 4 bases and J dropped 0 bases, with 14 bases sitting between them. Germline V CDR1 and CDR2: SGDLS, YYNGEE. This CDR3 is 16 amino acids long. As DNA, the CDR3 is TGTGCCAGCAGCACACGGACAGCGAACTCCTACAATGAGCAGTTCTTC. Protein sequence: CASSTRTANSYNEQFF.

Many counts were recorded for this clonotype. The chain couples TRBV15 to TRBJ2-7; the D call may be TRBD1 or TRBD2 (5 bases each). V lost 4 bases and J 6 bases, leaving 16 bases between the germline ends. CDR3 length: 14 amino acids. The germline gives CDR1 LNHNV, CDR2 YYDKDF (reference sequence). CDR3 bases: TGTGCCACCAGCATCACGGGGATTGGGGGCGAGCAGTACTTC. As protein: CATSITGIGGEQYF.

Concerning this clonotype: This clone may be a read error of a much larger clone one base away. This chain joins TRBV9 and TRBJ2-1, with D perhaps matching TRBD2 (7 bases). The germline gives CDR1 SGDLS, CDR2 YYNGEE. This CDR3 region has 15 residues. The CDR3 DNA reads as TGTGCCAGCACCGTAGGGGGGGACTCCTACAATGAGCAGTTCTTC. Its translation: CASTVGGDSYNEQFF.

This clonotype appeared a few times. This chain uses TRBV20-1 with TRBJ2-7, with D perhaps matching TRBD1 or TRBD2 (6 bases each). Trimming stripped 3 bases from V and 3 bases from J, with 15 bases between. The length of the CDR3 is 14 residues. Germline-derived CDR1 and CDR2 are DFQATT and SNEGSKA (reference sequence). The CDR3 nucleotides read TGCAGTGCTAGGCCGGGGGCAGCAGACTACGAGCAGTACTTC. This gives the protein CSARPGAADYEQYF.

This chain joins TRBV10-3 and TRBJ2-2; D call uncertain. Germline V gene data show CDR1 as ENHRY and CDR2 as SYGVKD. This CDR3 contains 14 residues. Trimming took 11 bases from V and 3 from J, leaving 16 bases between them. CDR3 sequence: CAFRRQVDTGELFF. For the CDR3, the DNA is TGTGCCTTCCGCCGGCAGGTGGACACCGGGGAGCTGTTTTTT.

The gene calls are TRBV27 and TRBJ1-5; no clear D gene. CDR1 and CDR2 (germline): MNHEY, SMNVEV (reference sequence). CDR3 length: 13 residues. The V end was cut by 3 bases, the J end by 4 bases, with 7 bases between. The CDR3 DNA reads TGTGCCAGCAGTTTCGGGCTGAATCAGCCCCAGCATTTT. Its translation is CASSFGLNQPQHF.

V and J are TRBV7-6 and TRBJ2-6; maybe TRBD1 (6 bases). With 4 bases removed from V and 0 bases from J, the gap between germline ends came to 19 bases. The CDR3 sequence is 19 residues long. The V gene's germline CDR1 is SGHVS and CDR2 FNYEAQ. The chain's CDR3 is CASSSQGQFPLSGANVLTF. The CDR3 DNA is TGTGCCAGCAGCTCCCAAGGACAGTTCCCACTCTCTGGGGCCAACGTCCTGACTTTC.

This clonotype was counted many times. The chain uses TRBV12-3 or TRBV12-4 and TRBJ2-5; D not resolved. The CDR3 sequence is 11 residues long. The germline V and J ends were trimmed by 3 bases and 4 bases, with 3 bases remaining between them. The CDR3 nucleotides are TGTGCCAGCAGTTTTTTAGAGACCCAGTACTTC. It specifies CASSFLETQYF.

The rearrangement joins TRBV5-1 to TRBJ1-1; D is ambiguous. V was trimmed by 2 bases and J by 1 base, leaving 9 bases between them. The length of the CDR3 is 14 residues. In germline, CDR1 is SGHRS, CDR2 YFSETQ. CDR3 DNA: TGCGCCAGCAGCTTATTCGTTGAGAACACTGAAGCTTTCTTT. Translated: CASSLFVENTEAFF.

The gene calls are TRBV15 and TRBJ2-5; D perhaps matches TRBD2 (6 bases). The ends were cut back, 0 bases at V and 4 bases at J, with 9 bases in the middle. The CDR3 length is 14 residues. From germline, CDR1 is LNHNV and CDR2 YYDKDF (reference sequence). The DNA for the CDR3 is TGTGCCACCAGCAGAGATCGGGGGATAGAGACCCAGTACTTC. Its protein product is CATSRDRGIETQYF.

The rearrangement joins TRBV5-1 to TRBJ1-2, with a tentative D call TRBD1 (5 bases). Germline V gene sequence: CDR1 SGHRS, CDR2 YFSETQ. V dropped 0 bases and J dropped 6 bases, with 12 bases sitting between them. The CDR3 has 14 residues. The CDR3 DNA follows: TGCGCCAGCAGCTTGGGCGGGACCCCCGATGGCTACACCTTC. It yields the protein CASSLGGTPDGYTF.

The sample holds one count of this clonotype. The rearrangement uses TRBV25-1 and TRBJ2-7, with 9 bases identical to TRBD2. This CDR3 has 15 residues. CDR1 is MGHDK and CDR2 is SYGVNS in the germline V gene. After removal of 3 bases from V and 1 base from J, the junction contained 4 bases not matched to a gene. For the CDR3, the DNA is TGTGCCAGCAGTGACCCGGGACTAGCTTCCTACGAGCAGTACTTC. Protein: CASSDPGLASYEQYF.

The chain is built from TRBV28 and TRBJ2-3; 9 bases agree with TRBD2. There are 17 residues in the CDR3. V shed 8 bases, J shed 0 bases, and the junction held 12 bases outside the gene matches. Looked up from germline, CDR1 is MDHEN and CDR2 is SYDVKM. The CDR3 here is CASYLRGRAPSTDTQYF. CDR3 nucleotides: TGTGCCAGCTACCTTCGCGGGAGGGCCCCTAGCACAGATACGCAGTATTTT.

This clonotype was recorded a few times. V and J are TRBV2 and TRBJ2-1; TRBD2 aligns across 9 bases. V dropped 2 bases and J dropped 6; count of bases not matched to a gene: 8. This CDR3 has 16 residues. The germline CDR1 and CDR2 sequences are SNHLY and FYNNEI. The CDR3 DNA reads TGTGCCAGCAGTGAACCAGCGGGAGGCCCAAGCAATGAGCAGTTCTTC. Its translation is CASSEPAGGPSNEQFF.

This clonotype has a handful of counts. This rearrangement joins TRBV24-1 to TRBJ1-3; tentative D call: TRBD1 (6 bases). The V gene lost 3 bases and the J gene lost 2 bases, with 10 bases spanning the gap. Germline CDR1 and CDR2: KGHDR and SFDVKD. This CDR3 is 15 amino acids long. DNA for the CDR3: TGTGCCACCAGTGATACGGGGGCGGCTGGAAACACCATATATTTT. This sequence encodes CATSDTGAAGNTIYF.

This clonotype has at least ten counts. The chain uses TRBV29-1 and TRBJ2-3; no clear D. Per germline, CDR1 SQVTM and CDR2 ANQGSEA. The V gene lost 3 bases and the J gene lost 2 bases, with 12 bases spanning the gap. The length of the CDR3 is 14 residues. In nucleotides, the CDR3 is TGCAGCGTTGAGTACGGGTTTCCCACAGATACGCAGTATTTT. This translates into CSVEYGFPTDTQYF.

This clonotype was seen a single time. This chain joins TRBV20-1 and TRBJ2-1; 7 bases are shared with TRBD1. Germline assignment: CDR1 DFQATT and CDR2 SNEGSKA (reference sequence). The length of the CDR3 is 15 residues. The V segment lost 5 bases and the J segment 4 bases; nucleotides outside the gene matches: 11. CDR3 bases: TGCAGTGCTGGATCTTCTTGGGACAGTTACAATGAGCAGTTCTTC. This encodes CSAGSSWDSYNEQFF.

The CDR3 protein is CASRGPGGHYEQYF. The DNA for the CDR3 is TGTGCCAGCAGGGGCCCCGGCGGTCACTACGAGCAGTACTTC. This sequence joins TRBV12-3 or TRBV12-4 and TRBJ2-7; D call uncertain. Trimming cost V 6 bases and J 3 bases, with 15 bases left between them. The CDR3 covers 14 residues.